This TCR beta chain was recorded in a study of T cell changes during pregnancy in multiple sclerosis. CDR3 length: 17 amino acids. Per germline, CDR1 SGHNT and CDR2 YYREEE (reference sequence). Trimming left V 2 bases short and J 13 bases short, with 25 bases between. The method was immunoSEQ multiplex PCR; TCRdb's version includes in-frame clones alone and lacks a portion of them. This repertoire shows roughly 63,000 clones, roughly 88% found once; its top ten account for 2% to 2.5%. The starting material was peripheral blood, obtained in the second trimester of pregnancy. The chain has TRBV5-4 and TRBJ1-6; no reliable D call. The source of this sequence is a female donor in good health, enrolled as a control in a pregnancy study. The DNA of the CDR3 is TGTGCCAGCAGCTTTTTTATGGCGTTGACCGAAAGAGGCCCCCTCCACTTT. The encoded protein is CASSFFMALTERGPLHF.